The clone carrying this TCR beta chain was counted between two and nine times. What it binds is unknown. This specimen belongs to a study of blood T cells in healthy people across ages. Study conclusions and caveats: Roughly linearly, TCR beta diversity per million T cells fell as age increased.

CDR3 length: 14 amino acids. Germline V lookup: CDR1 MDHEN, CDR2 SYDVKM. V was clipped by 4 bases and J by 6 bases; unmatched bases: 6. For the second PCR, which ran for roughly 7 to 11 cycles, a sample-barcoded 5' primer and a J-beta primer mix were used. TCRdb reprocessed the 5' RACE reads with MiXCR, giving one entry per CDR3 protein. The data show fewer than 1.5 million distinct CDR3 sequences, around two fifths seen once. This receptor was obtained from a woman between 18 and 30 years old in good health. The chain employs TRBV28 and TRBJ2-1; TRBD1 matches 7 bases. Source material: blood. CDR3 amino acids: CASSSAGTANEQFF. Here the CDR3 DNA reads TGTGCCAGCAGTTCGGCCGGGACAGCCAATGAGCAGTTCTTC.